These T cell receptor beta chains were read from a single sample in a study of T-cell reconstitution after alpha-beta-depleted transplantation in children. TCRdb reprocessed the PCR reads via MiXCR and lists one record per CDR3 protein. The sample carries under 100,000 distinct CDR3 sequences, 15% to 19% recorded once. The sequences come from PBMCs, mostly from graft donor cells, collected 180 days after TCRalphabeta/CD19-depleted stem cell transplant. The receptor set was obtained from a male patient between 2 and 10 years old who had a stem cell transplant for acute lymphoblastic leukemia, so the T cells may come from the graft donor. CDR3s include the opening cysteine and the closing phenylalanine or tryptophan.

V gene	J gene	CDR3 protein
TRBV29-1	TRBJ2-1	CSATSGYNEQFF
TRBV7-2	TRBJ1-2	CASSLVGQGRGYGYTF
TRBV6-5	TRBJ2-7	CASSYDLTGTGRYEQYF
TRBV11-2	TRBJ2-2	CASILSATGVLFF
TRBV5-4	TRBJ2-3	CASSGGVRHTDTQYF
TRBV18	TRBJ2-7	CASSDGTGSDEQYF
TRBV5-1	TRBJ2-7	CASSAGFEQYF
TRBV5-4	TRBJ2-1	CASSPRQGTGYNEQFF
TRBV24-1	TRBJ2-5	CATSEGAQETQYF
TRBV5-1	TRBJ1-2	CASSLGYGYTF
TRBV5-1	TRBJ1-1	CASSLDILPAFF
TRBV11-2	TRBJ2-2	CASRKPGRSTGELFF
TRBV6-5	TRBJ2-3	CASSYFGLSKGTDTQYF
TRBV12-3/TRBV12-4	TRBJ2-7	CASSLSGTGSYEQYF
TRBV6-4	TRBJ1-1	CASSDSKDGNTEAFF
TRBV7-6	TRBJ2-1	CASSDRQGHPYNEQFF
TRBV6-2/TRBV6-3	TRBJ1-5	CASSWGLQPQHF
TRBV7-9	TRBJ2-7	CASSPRGGQGYYEQYF
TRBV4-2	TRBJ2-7	CASSPGGINEQYF
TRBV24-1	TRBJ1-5	CATSDFGDPQPQHF